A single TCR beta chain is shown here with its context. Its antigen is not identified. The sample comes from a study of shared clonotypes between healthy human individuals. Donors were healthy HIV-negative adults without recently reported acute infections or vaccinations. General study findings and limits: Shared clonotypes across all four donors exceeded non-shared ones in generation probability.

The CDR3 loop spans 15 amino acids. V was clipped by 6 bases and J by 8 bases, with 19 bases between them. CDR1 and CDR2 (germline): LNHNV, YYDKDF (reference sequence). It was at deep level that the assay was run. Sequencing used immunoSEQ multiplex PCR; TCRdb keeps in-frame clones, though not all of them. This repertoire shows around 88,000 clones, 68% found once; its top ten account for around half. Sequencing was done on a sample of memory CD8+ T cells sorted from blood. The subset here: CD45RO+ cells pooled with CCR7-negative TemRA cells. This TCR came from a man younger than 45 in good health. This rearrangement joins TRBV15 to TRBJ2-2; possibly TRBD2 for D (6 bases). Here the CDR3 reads CATRVTLSAGGELFF. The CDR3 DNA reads TGTGCCACCAGAGTTACTCTATCCGCGGGAGGGGAGCTGTTTTTT.